The 20 T cell receptor beta chains given below trace back to one sample, sequenced in a study of blood T cell repertoires in COVID-19. The table came from immunoSEQ multiplex PCR; TCRdb's copy has only in-frame clones and leaves some out. The sample comprises approximately 37,000 clones, about 87% of which are singletons, and around 9.1% rests with the top ten. Sequenced material: peripheral blood. The receptors were gathered from a man of 80 years or more with active COVID-19.

V and J are TRBV5-6 and TRBJ2-7; TRBD2 might be the D (5 bases). The germline CDR1 and CDR2 sequences are SGHDT and YYEEEE. V gave up 1 base and J gave up 4 bases, with 6 bases separating them. The CDR3 totals 12 residues. CDR3 loop: CASSLRGYEQYF. In DNA, the CDR3 is TGTGCCAGCAGCTTGCGGGGATACGAGCAGTACTTC.

The chain combines TRBV27 with TRBJ2-7; 7 bases align to TRBD1. There are 13 residues in the CDR3. Trimming removed 8 bases from V and 2 bases from J; junction bases left unmatched: 6. Germline V gene data show CDR1 as MNHEY and CDR2 as SMNVEV (reference sequence). CDR3 amino acids: CASAGTEAYEQYF. The CDR3 DNA follows: TGTGCCAGCGCCGGGACAGAGGCCTACGAGCAGTACTTC.

The chain carries TRBV18 and TRBJ1-2, with D hard to call. The CDR3 consists of 15 residues. V dropped 0 bases and J dropped 2 bases, with 10 bases sitting between them. Per the germline V gene, CDR1 is KGHSH and CDR2 is LQKENI. This CDR3 is CASSPPSPSNYGYTF. DNA of the CDR3: TGTGCCAGCTCACCACCGAGCCCCTCGAACTATGGCTACACCTTC.

This sequence joins TRBV5-6 and TRBJ1-3; possible D gene TRBD1, 5 bases. This CDR3 region has 14 residues. V lost 2 bases and J 2 bases, leaving 8 bases between the germline ends. CDR1 and CDR2 from the germline V gene are SGHDT and YYEEEE. In DNA form, the CDR3 reads TGTGCCAGCAGCTTTAGACAGCCTGGAAACACCATATATTTT. It encodes CASSFRQPGNTIYF.

The chain combines TRBV6-5 with TRBJ2-3, with TRBD2 as a possible D gene (6 bases). The CDR3 consists of 15 residues. The germline V and J ends were trimmed by 6 bases and 2 bases, with 15 bases remaining between them. Germline assignment: CDR1 MNHEY and CDR2 SVGAGI. In DNA, the CDR3 is TGTGCCAGCAGGTCCGGGACTCGGAACACAGATACGCAGTATTTT. Protein: CASRSGTRNTDTQYF.

The chain employs TRBV24-1 and TRBJ1-6, with unresolved D. This CDR3 has 14 amino acids. Looked up from germline, CDR1 is KGHDR and CDR2 is SFDVKD. V lost 4 bases, J lost 10 bases, and 13 bases lay in between. DNA for the CDR3: TGTGCCACCAGTGAGGGCAGGCCTCAGTCACCCCTCCACTTT. Its protein is CATSEGRPQSPLHF.

In this sample, this clone turned up once. V usage is TRBV5-6 and J usage is TRBJ2-3; 7 bases are a match to TRBD2. The trim removed 3 bases at V and 4 bases at J, leaving 11 bases unmatched. Per the germline V gene, CDR1 is SGHDT and CDR2 is YYEEEE. The CDR3 loop spans 16 amino acids. The CDR3 sequence: CASSSRLAWWADTQYF. CDR3 in DNA: TGTGCCAGCAGCTCCCGACTAGCTTGGTGGGCAGATACGCAGTATTTT.

V and J are TRBV28 and TRBJ1-3; possible D gene TRBD1, 5 bases. V lost 7 bases and J lost 2, with 15 bases in between. This CDR3 comprises 15 residues. Looked up from germline, CDR1 is MDHEN and CDR2 is SYDVKM. CDR3 nucleotide sequence: TGTGCCAGCATCCCGTTAGCGGGGCCTGGAAACACCATATATTTT. This gives the protein CASIPLAGPGNTIYF.

The V and J genes are TRBV28 and TRBJ2-5; D possibly corresponds to TRBD2 (7 bases). The CDR3 has 17 amino acids. Trimming took 6 bases from V and 5 from J, leaving 25 bases between them. The germline V gene encodes CDR1 MDHEN and CDR2 SYDVKM. The chain's CDR3 is CASSPPTTRGAGETQYF. The DNA of the CDR3 is TGTGCCAGCAGCCCACCCACCACCCGGGGGGCTGGTGAGACCCAGTACTTC. Supplemented by reference TRBV28 and TRBJ2-5, the full variable domain reads DVKVTQSSRYLVKRTGEKVFLECVQDMDHENMFWYRQDPGLGLRLIYFSYDVKMKEKGDIPEGYSVSREKKERFSLILESASTNQTSMYLCASSPPTTRGAGETQYFGPGTRLLVL.

The CDR3 protein is CASSLGSGKGDTQYF. The DNA of the CDR3 is TGTGCCAGCAGCTTAGGTAGCGGGAAGGGAGATACGCAGTATTTT. V gene TRBV7-2 combines with J gene TRBJ2-3, with 8 bases lining up with TRBD2. J was trimmed by 5 bases and V by 1 base; bases with no gene match: 5. The CDR3 loop spans 15 amino acids. Germline assignment: CDR1 SGHTA and CDR2 FQGNSA.

The chain uses TRBV9 and TRBJ1-1, with D possibly being TRBD1 (6 bases). The V and J ends lost 1 base and 2 bases respectively, with 9 bases between them. The CDR3 runs to 14 residues. Germline V gene lookup returns CDR1 SGDLS and CDR2 YYNGEE. As DNA, the CDR3 is TGTGCCAGCAGCGTACTGGACAGAAACACTGAAGCTTTCTTT. Translated, it gives CASSVLDRNTEAFF.

The CDR3 sequence is CASSSRTGVSNEQFF. The CDR3, as DNA: TGTGCCAGCAGCTCCAGGACAGGGGTCTCCAATGAGCAGTTCTTC. The chain employs TRBV7-2 and TRBJ2-1, with 9 bases lining up with TRBD1. The CDR3 totals 15 residues. V lost 4 bases and J lost 6; bases outside the gene matches: 7. Germline lookup yields CDR1 SGHTA and CDR2 FQGNSA. Variable domain in full (rest from reference TRBV7-2 and TRBJ2-1): GAGVSQSPSNKVTEKGKDVELRCDPISGHTALYWYRQSLGQGLEFLIYFQGNSAPDKSGLPSDRFSAERTGGSVSTLTIQRTQQEDSAVYLCASSSRTGVSNEQFFGPGTRLTVL.

This clone was detected once. The gene calls are TRBV24-1 and TRBJ2-5; TRBD1 aligns across 10 bases. CDR3 size: 17 residues. The germline CDR1 and CDR2 sequences are KGHDR and SFDVKD. V lost 5 bases and J lost 0; bases outside the gene matches: 8. This chain's CDR3 is CATSGLSTGGNQETQYF. The CDR3 bases are TGTGCCACCAGTGGACTCTCGACAGGGGGCAACCAAGAGACCCAGTACTTC.

V gene TRBV3-1 (or the pseudogene TRBV3-2) combines with J gene TRBJ2-7, with 8 bases lining up with TRBD1. Germline CDR1 and CDR2: LGHDT and YNNKEL (reference sequence). V dropped 1 base and J dropped 6; count of bases not matched to a gene: 8. This CDR3 contains 15 residues. CDR3 coding DNA: TGTGCCAGCAGCCAAGTGGGGACAGGAATTGGCGAGCAGTACTTC. Encoded protein: CASSQVGTGIGEQYF.

The J gene is TRBJ1-5, the V gene TRBV30, with TRBD1 matching over 11 bases. Germline V lookup: CDR1 GTSNPN, CDR2 SVGIG (reference sequence). CDR3 length equals 14 residues. J gave up 5 bases and V 2 bases, and 2 bases lay outside the gene matches. In nucleotides, the CDR3 is TGTGCCTGGAGTAGGGACAGGGGGTATCAGCCCCAGCATTTT. Protein: CAWSRDRGYQPQHF.

This chain links TRBV6-1 with TRBJ2-5; 8 nucleotides agree with TRBD1. The CDR3 contains 13 residues. Germline-derived CDR1 and CDR2 are MNHNS and SASEGT. After removal of 6 bases from V and 7 bases from J, the junction contained 7 bases not matched to a gene. CDR3: CASSQDREGTQYF. The CDR3, as DNA: TGTGCCAGCAGCCAGGACAGGGAAGGGACCCAGTACTTC.

V usage is TRBV5-1 and J usage is TRBJ1-1; D is unresolved. V lost 0 bases and J lost 6, with 6 bases in between. The CDR3 runs to 12 residues. Germline CDR1 SGHRS, CDR2 YFSETQ. The DNA for the CDR3 is TGCGCCAGCAGCTTGGGGCGGTCTGAAGCTTTCTTT. It codes for CASSLGRSEAFF.

This rearrangement joins TRBV9 to TRBJ1-5, with TRBD1 identical over 7 bases. The CDR3 covers 15 residues. V lost 0 bases to trimming and J lost 6 bases; unmatched junction nucleotides: 6. Per germline, CDR1 SGDLS and CDR2 YYNGEE. The CDR3 reads CASSVDGQAGQPQHF. The DNA for the CDR3 is TGTGCCAGCAGCGTAGACGGACAGGCGGGTCAGCCCCAGCATTTT.

This clone was observed once. This chain links TRBV5-1 with TRBJ2-5, with a weak D call TRBD1 (5 bases). Germline values: CDR1 SGHRS, CDR2 YFSETQ. The CDR3 runs 14 residues. The V end was cut by 3 bases, the J end by 4 bases, with 13 bases between. CDR3 DNA: TGCGCCAGCAGCTCGGACATTTCGGGAGAGACCCAGTACTTC. Translating it yields CASSSDISGETQYF. Filled out from reference TRBV5-1 and TRBJ2-5, the complete variable domain reads KAGVTQTPRYLIKTRGQQVTLSCSPISGHRSVSWYQQTPGQGLQFLFEYFSETQRNKGNFPGRFSGRQFSNSRSEMNVSTLELGDSALYLCASSSDISGETQYFGPGTRLLVL.

This sequence joins TRBV28 and TRBJ1-2, with D possibly being TRBD1 (5 bases). The ends were cut back, 4 bases at V and 8 bases at J, with 8 bases in the middle. Germline-derived CDR1 and CDR2 are MDHEN and SYDVKM. The CDR3 loop spans 11 amino acids. In DNA, the CDR3 is TGTGCCAGCAGTTATCAGGGCGGCTACACCTTC. Translating it yields CASSYQGGYTF.